These 27 T cell receptor beta chains share one sample of origin, sequenced in a study of CD8 T cells in Susac syndrome (dated by TCRdb to the late 2010s). Library prep was done by the immunoSEQ multiplex PCR assay. RNA was extracted using the RNeasy kit, and about 0.5 to 1 ug of the RNA was reverse transcribed with random hexamers. TCRdb reprocessed the public reads (quality trimming at Q25 with fastp, clone calling with MiXCR) and kept in-frame beta chains. Here each entry gathers all rows of one CDR3 protein and keeps the most common genes and DNA. This sample gives fewer than 350,000 distinct CDR3 sequences in total; approximately 90% of them show up just once. The ten largest account for approximately 0.18% of the sample. The sample was CD8+ T cells from PBMCs. These receptors all come from a human donor with multiple sclerosis.

This sequence joins TRBV7-9 and TRBJ1-2; tentative D call: TRBD1 (5 bases). The CDR3 has 14 residues. Trimming pared 3 bases from V and 5 bases from J, leaving 13 bases between. Looked up from germline, CDR1 is SEHNR and CDR2 is FQNEAQ (reference sequence). CDR3 sequence reads: CASSFPGQGYGYTF. The CDR3, as DNA: TGTGCCAGCAGCTTCCCGGGGCAGGGATATGGCTACACCTTC.

J is TRBJ2-3 and V is TRBV6-2 or TRBV6-3, with TRBD1 as a possible D gene (6 bases). The germline V and J ends were trimmed by 1 base and 0 bases, with 11 bases remaining between them. The CDR3 loop spans 16 amino acids. CDR1 is MNHEY and CDR2 is SVGEGT in the germline V gene. CDR3 in DNA: TGTGCCAGCAGTTACTTCCAGGGGTGGAGCACAGATACGCAGTATTTT. This translates into CASSYFQGWSTDTQYF.

This clonotype was observed a handful of times. The chain uses TRBV5-1 and TRBJ2-1; tentatively, D is TRBD1 (5 bases). Germline V gives CDR1 SGHRS, CDR2 YFSETQ. V dropped 4 bases and J dropped 9 bases, with 11 bases sitting between them. This CDR3 comprises 12 residues. CDR3 loop: CASSLDSTEQFF. The CDR3 coding sequence is TGCGCCAGCAGCCTTGACAGCACTGAGCAGTTCTTC.

This chain connects TRBV27 to TRBJ1-2, with D unclear. The V end was cut by 2 bases, the J end by 3 bases, with 10 bases between. This CDR3 is 14 amino acids long. CDR1 is MNHEY, CDR2 SMNVEV, per germline (reference sequence). CDR3 bases: TGTGCCAGCAGTTTAAGCCAGACATACTATGGCTACACCTTC. It yields the protein CASSLSQTYYGYTF.

J is TRBJ2-7 and V is TRBV11-2; D possibly corresponds to TRBD1 (5 bases). The CDR3 length is 15 residues. Germline V lookup: CDR1 SGHAT, CDR2 FQNNGV. Trimming shortened V by 5 bases and J by 3 bases, and 17 bases separated the two germline ends. The CDR3 reads CASSPSQGLDYEQYF. DNA of the CDR3: TGTGCCAGCAGCCCCTCGCAGGGTTTGGACTACGAGCAGTACTTC. The variable domain in full, completed from reference TRBV11-2 and TRBJ2-7, reads EAGVAQSPRYKIIEKRQSVAFWCNPISGHATLYWYQQILGQGPKLLIQFQNNGVVDDSQLPKDRFSAERLKGVDSTLKIQPAKLEDSAVYLCASSPSQGLDYEQYFGPGTRLTVT.

The gene calls are TRBV4-1 and TRBJ2-7, with D perhaps assigned TRBD1 or TRBD2 (5 bases each). The CDR3 has 15 residues. Germline loops: CDR1 MGHRA, CDR2 YSYEKL. The V end was cut by 0 bases, the J end by 2 bases, with 11 bases between. The CDR3, as DNA: TGCGCCAGCAGCCAAGACGGGACGGGGACCTACGAGCAGTACTTC. This encodes CASSQDGTGTYEQYF.

CDR3 DNA: TGTGCCAGCAACCCCCCGAGGGATCATGGCTACACCTTC. Its translation: CASNPPRDHGYTF. The rearrangement uses TRBV2 and TRBJ1-2; D not resolved. CDR3 length: 13 residues. Germline CDR1 SNHLY, CDR2 FYNNEI. Trimming removed 7 bases from V and 6 bases from J, with 15 bases in between.

CDR3 in amino acids: CASSVVEDTQYF. Written as DNA, the CDR3 is TGTGCCAGCAGCGTAGTGGAAGATACGCAGTATTTT. The chain employs TRBV9 and TRBJ2-3; D is unclear. This CDR3 is 12 amino acids long. Looked up from germline, CDR1 is SGDLS and CDR2 is YYNGEE. The V and J ends lost 0 bases and 5 bases respectively, with 4 bases between them.

The CDR3 protein is CASSQDPVGSATDTQYF. DNA of the CDR3: TGCGCCAGCAGCCAAGATCCGGTCGGGAGTGCCACAGATACGCAGTATTTT. The chain uses TRBV4-3 and TRBJ2-3; possibly TRBD2 for D (6 bases). V was trimmed by 0 bases and J by 2 bases, leaving 15 bases between them. Germline V gene lookup returns CDR1 LGHNA and CDR2 YSLEER. The CDR3 is made up of 17 amino acids.

Comment on this clonotype: The junction and the germline gene differ at one end; a read error may be behind it. CDR3 residues: CSVSTGSSGADVLTF. The CDR3 DNA reads as TGCAGCGTCTCGACAGGGAGCTCTGGGGCCGACGTCCTGACTTTC. The V gene is TRBV29-1, the J gene TRBJ2-6, with 7 bases lining up with TRBD1. Germline V gives CDR1 SQVTM, CDR2 ANQGSEA. The CDR3 extends over 15 amino acids.

The V and J genes are TRBV15 and TRBJ1-1; a possible D gene is TRBD1 (5 bases). Germline V gives CDR1 LNHNV, CDR2 YYDKDF (reference sequence). V lost 4 bases to trimming and J lost 1 base, with 10 bases between them. The length of the CDR3 is 14 residues. Here the CDR3 reads CATSTRGSNTEAFF. In nucleotides, the CDR3 is TGTGCCACCAGCACCCGGGGCTCGAACACTGAAGCTTTCTTT. Full variable domain (rest looked up from reference TRBV15 and TRBJ1-1): DAMVIQNPRYQVTQFGKPVTLSCSQTLNHNVMYWYQQKSSQAPKLLFHYYDKDFNNEADTPDNFQSRRPNTSFCFLDIRSPGLGDTAMYLCATSTRGSNTEAFFGQGTRLTVV.

V is TRBV9 and J is TRBJ2-1, with D unclear. The CDR3 runs 16 residues. Deletions cut 4 bases from V and 8 bases from J, with 22 bases between. Germline-derived CDR1 and CDR2 are SGDLS and YYNGEE. The CDR3 DNA sequence: TGTGCCAGCAGCCCTCGGACGTCTGCCTTGGCAGATGAGCAGTTCTTC. It codes for CASSPRTSALADEQFF.

V usage is TRBV29-1 and J usage is TRBJ1-3; possibly TRBD1 for D (5 bases). This CDR3 comprises 13 residues. The V end was cut by 6 bases, the J end by 7 bases, with 16 bases between. Germline lookup yields CDR1 SQVTM and CDR2 ANQGSEA. For the CDR3, the DNA is TGCAGCGTCGGCCATGGGACGGCGAACACCATATATTTT. Its protein product is CSVGHGTANTIYF.

The chain couples TRBV25-1 to TRBJ2-1; 9 positions match TRBD1. Germline V lookup: CDR1 MGHDK, CDR2 SYGVNS. Trimming took 0 bases from V and 4 from J; bases not matched to a gene: 7. This CDR3 has 17 amino acids. The CDR3 nucleotides read TGTGCCAGCAGTGAATATACGGGGACAGGGACTTACAATGAGCAGTTCTTC. This sequence encodes CASSEYTGTGTYNEQFF.

The CDR3 coding sequence is TGCGCCAGCAGCCAAGGGGTAGCGGGAGGTTCCACCGGGGAGCTGTTTTTT. Translated: CASSQGVAGGSTGELFF. This sequence joins TRBV4-3 and TRBJ2-2, with TRBD2 matching 10 bases. This CDR3 has 17 residues. The germline V gene encodes CDR1 LGHNA and CDR2 YSLEER. V lost 1 base to trimming and J lost 4 bases; unmatched junction nucleotides: 6.

This rearrangement joins TRBV28 to TRBJ2-7; 11 bases map to TRBD1. V lost 6 bases to trimming and J lost 1 base; unmatched junction nucleotides: 5. Germline V gene sequence: CDR1 MDHEN, CDR2 SYDVKM. The CDR3 extends over 15 amino acids. CDR3: CASRSGQGDSYEQYF. CDR3 bases: TGTGCCAGCAGGTCGGGACAGGGGGATTCCTACGAGCAGTACTTC.

J is TRBJ2-5 and V is TRBV7-9; D is possibly TRBD2 (5 bases). V lost 5 bases and J lost 5, with 9 bases in between. This CDR3 has 12 amino acids. Germline V gene sequence: CDR1 SEHNR, CDR2 FQNEAQ (reference sequence). The CDR3 loop reads CASSVERETQYF. In DNA form, the CDR3 reads TGTGCCAGCAGCGTAGAGCGGGAGACCCAGTACTTC.

This chain joins TRBV4-1 and TRBJ2-3; 8 bases agree with TRBD1. Unmatched junction bases numbered 4, after V lost 2 bases and J lost 3 bases. The CDR3 covers 15 residues. Germline V gene lookup returns CDR1 MGHRA and CDR2 YSYEKL. The CDR3 protein is CASSQQGAITDTQYF. The CDR3, as DNA: TGCGCCAGCAGCCAACAGGGGGCTATTACAGATACGCAGTATTTT.

This sequence joins TRBV4-2 and TRBJ2-2, with 7 bases fitting TRBD1. V was pared by 7 bases and J by 4 bases, with 6 bases of the junction left unmatched. The CDR3 covers 14 residues. The germline gives CDR1 LGHNA, CDR2 YNFKEQ. CDR3: CASNPTGSTGELFF. The CDR3 DNA follows: TGTGCCAGCAACCCGACAGGGAGCACCGGGGAGCTGTTTTTT.

Only a few counts were recorded for this clonotype. The V call is TRBV28, the J call TRBJ2-7; TRBD1 is a possible D gene (6 bases). The CDR3 extends over 13 amino acids. The ends were cut back, 3 bases at V and 6 bases at J, with 12 bases in the middle. Per the germline V gene, CDR1 is MDHEN and CDR2 is SYDVKM. In DNA form, the CDR3 reads TGTGCCAGCAGTTTGTTGGGGGCACGCGAGCAGTACTTC. Translation: CASSLLGAREQYF.

This clonotype was counted between two and nine times. The rearrangement joins TRBV5-5 to TRBJ1-5, with D hard to call. Trimming took 0 bases from V and 0 from J, leaving 7 bases between them. Looked up from germline, CDR1 is SGHKS and CDR2 is YYEKEE (reference sequence). CDR3 length equals 15 residues. This CDR3 reads CASSLEGNSNQPQHF. The CDR3 region has the DNA TGTGCCAGCAGCTTGGAAGGGAATAGCAATCAGCCCCAGCATTTT.

The chain recombines TRBV6-5 with TRBJ2-1, with 7 positions matching TRBD1. This CDR3 has 12 amino acids. V shed 10 bases and J 9 bases; nucleotides not matched to a gene: 9. Germline V CDR1 and CDR2: MNHEY, SVGAGI. The CDR3 bases are TGTGCCACCTGGCAGGGGGTTGGTGAGCAGTTCTTC. Translated, it gives CATWQGVGEQFF.

The gene calls are TRBV5-1 and TRBJ2-2; D gene uncertain. Trimming removed 0 bases at V and 7 bases at J, with 10 bases between. Germline lookup yields CDR1 SGHRS and CDR2 YFSETQ. This CDR3 is 14 amino acids long. The CDR3 here is CASSLVSASGELFF. CDR3 bases: TGCGCCAGCAGCTTGGTGTCTGCTAGCGGGGAGCTGTTTTTT.

The CDR3 DNA is TGTGCCAGCAGCTCACCCCCTGGGGGAGTAGCGGGAGGTCACTCCTACGAGCAGTACTTC. It is translated as CASSSPPGGVAGGHSYEQYF. The gene calls are TRBV11-2 and TRBJ2-7, with TRBD2 identical over 10 bases. V dropped 4 bases and J dropped 0; count of bases not matched to a gene: 18. The CDR3 spans 20 residues. From germline, CDR1 is SGHAT and CDR2 FQNNGV. Combining the CDR3 with reference TRBV11-2 and TRBJ2-7 gives the whole variable domain EAGVAQSPRYKIIEKRQSVAFWCNPISGHATLYWYQQILGQGPKLLIQFQNNGVVDDSQLPKDRFSAERLKGVDSTLKIQPAKLEDSAVYLCASSSPPGGVAGGHSYEQYFGPGTRLTVT.

This clonotype has just one count. Mismatch with germline at one junction end may stem from a read error. The chain uses TRBV28 and TRBJ2-1; 9 positions match TRBD2. This CDR3 is 16 amino acids long. Germline V lookup: CDR1 MDHEN, CDR2 SYDVKM. The CDR3 coding sequence is TGTGCCAGCAGTCAAGGGACTAGCCTTCGGGAGAATGAGCGGTTCTTC. It specifies CASSQGTSLRENERFF.

This clonotype appeared a few times. V and J are TRBV6-1 and TRBJ1-2; 8 nucleotides align to TRBD1. The CDR3 extends over 13 amino acids. Germline assignment: CDR1 MNHNS and CDR2 SASEGT. The trim removed 2 bases at V and 7 bases at J, leaving 3 bases unmatched. The CDR3 here is CASSEQGASGYTF. DNA for the CDR3: TGTGCCAGCAGTGAACAGGGGGCGTCTGGCTACACCTTC.

V is TRBV20-1 and J is TRBJ2-7; D is uncertain. Trimming cost V 6 bases and J 4 bases, with 22 bases left between them. The CDR3 runs to 15 residues. CDR1 DFQATT and CDR2 SNEGSKA come from the germline V gene (reference sequence). DNA of the CDR3: TGCAGTGCCCATTACAGCCGGAACAGAGGATACGAGCAGTACTTC. This codes for CSAHYSRNRGYEQYF.